The text below deals with one TCR beta chain. Its target is unknown. The data were taken from a study of cytomegalovirus exposure and HLA in healthy donors. All donors participated as healthy donors of bone marrow. The length of the CDR3 is 15 residues. The V and J ends lost 11 bases and 4 bases respectively, with 20 bases between them. Germline V gene lookup returns CDR1 SGHVT and CDR2 SQSDAQ. The PCR contained 60 Vbeta and 13 Jbeta primers. Clones were sequenced by immunoSEQ multiplex PCR, and TCRdb holds only the in-frame ones, with some missing. The sample records about 230,000 clones, over 75% being singletons. Whole-study results and caveats: With later analysis, a missense DCLRE1C variant became linked to TCR beta V- and J-gene trimming. A later analysis showed HLA-associated TCR beta chains outstripping equally common others in clonal expansion. A highly shared variant cluster was judged a likely technical artifact.

The sequence was collected from a boy between 10 and 17 years old in good health and CMV-seronegative. The rearrangement uses TRBV7-4 and TRBJ1-4; D remains ambiguous. Sequenced input: PBMCs. CDR3 amino acids: CAPGWSGGSNEKLFF. CDR3 in DNA: TGTGCCCCCGGGTGGTCAGGTGGGAGTAATGAAAAACTGTTTTTT.